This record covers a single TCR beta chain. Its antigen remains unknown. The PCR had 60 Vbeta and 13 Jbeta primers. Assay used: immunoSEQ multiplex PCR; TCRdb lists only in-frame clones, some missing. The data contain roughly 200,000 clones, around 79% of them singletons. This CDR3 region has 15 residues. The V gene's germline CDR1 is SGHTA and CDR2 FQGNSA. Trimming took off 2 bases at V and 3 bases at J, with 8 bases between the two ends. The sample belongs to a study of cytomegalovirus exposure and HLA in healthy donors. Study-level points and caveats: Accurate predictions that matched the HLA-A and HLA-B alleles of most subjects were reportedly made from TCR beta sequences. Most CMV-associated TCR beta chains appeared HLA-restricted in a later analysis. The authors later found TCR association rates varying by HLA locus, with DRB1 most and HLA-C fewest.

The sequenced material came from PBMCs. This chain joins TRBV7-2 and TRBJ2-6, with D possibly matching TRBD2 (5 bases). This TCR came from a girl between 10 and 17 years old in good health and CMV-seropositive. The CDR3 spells CASSLSRGGANVLTF. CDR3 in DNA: TGTGCCAGCAGCTTATCCCGGGGTGGGGCCAACGTCCTGACTTTC.